The clone carrying this TCR beta chain was seen ten or more times. This specimen belongs to a study of early T cells in non-severe SARS-CoV-2 infection. TCRdb re-called the 5' RACE reads with MiXCR, one entry per CDR3 protein. This table holds just over 65,000 distinct CDR3 sequences, about 12% found once. The CDR3 has 12 residues. The germline V and J ends were trimmed by 4 bases and 6 bases, with 9 bases remaining between them. Germline CDR1 reads LGHDT; CDR2 reads YNNKEL (reference sequence). The TCR was taken from an adult who was a healthcare worker with PCR-confirmed SARS-CoV-2 infection or an uninfected control (not recorded which). Sample: whole blood. The chain links TRBV3-1 to TRBJ1-1, with a possible D match to TRBD1 (5 bases). CDR3 residues: CASSRGGAEAFF. Written as DNA, the CDR3 is TGTGCCAGCAGCCGGGGGGGGGCTGAAGCTTTCTTT.